This entry lists 29 T cell receptor beta chains sequenced from one sample in a study of T cell repertoires in cytomegalovirus infection. These receptors have no known antigen. TCRdb used MiXCR to reprocess the reads, holding one entry per CDR3 protein. The sample consists of about 570,000 distinct CDR3 sequences, 40% of them appearing once. Sequenced material: cultured PBMCs, taken from culture after CMV antigen stimulation. These receptor sequences come from a human donor in good health (CMV status not recorded). Some clones in this sample may be carry-over from other donors' samples.

The chain recombines TRBV7-2 with TRBJ2-3; 8 bases align to TRBD2. In germline, CDR1 is SGHTA, CDR2 FQGNSA. The V gene end was trimmed by 3 bases and the J gene end by 4 bases; junction bases not matched to a gene: 9. This CDR3 comprises 16 residues. CDR3 sequence: CASSFGVVGGADTQYF. The CDR3 nucleotides read TGTGCCAGCAGCTTTGGGGTGGTCGGGGGGGCAGATACGCAGTATTTT.

The gene calls are TRBV7-2 and TRBJ2-5, with a tentative D call TRBD2 (5 bases). Looked up from germline, CDR1 is SGHTA and CDR2 is FQGNSA. Trimming took off 3 bases at V and 2 bases at J, with 10 bases between the two ends. The CDR3 is made up of 14 amino acids. CDR3 in amino acids: CASSFQWTQETQYF. DNA for the CDR3: TGTGCCAGCAGCTTCCAGTGGACTCAAGAGACCCAGTACTTC. The full variable domain, rest sourced from reference TRBV7-2 and TRBJ2-5, is GAGVSQSPSNKVTEKGKDVELRCDPISGHTALYWYRQSLGQGLEFLIYFQGNSAPDKSGLPSDRFSAERTGGSVSTLTIQRTQQEDSAVYLCASSFQWTQETQYFGPGTRLLVL.

The chain is built from TRBV7-8 and TRBJ2-5, with 7 positions matching TRBD2. CDR1 and CDR2 from the germline V gene are SGHVS and FQNEAQ. Losses at the gene ends were 5 bases for V and 5 bases for J; bases not matched to a gene: 17. This CDR3 is 17 amino acids long. CDR3 nucleotides: TGTGCCAGCAGCCCCCGGACTTCAGCGGGGTTATTGGAGACCCAGTACTTC. Protein sequence: CASSPRTSAGLLETQYF.

V usage is TRBV3-1 and J usage is TRBJ2-3; TRBD1 is a possible D gene (5 bases). The CDR3 runs 14 residues. V shed 4 bases and J shed 6 bases, with 14 bases lying between them. The germline gives CDR1 LGHDT, CDR2 YNNKEL (reference sequence). The CDR3: CASSRKTGSDTQYF. In DNA, the CDR3 is TGTGCCAGCAGCCGAAAAACAGGATCCGATACGCAGTATTTT.

V and J are TRBV5-1 and TRBJ2-1; 7 positions match TRBD2. Germline V gene sequence: CDR1 SGHRS, CDR2 YFSETQ. The CDR3 has 13 residues. The junction had 6 bases not matched to a gene; V was cut back by 3 bases and J by 9 bases. The CDR3 reads CASSSGLLIEQFF. The CDR3 DNA reads TGCGCCAGCAGCTCGGGACTATTGATTGAGCAGTTCTTC.

This clonotype occurred a few times. V gene TRBV7-9 combines with J gene TRBJ1-1; 9 bases agree with TRBD1. Germline values: CDR1 SEHNR, CDR2 FQNEAQ (reference sequence). The CDR3 has 15 amino acids. V shed 3 bases and J 1 base; nucleotides not matched to a gene: 3. DNA of the CDR3: TGTGCCAGCAGCTTTAGACAGGGGGGGAACACTGAAGCTTTCTTT. It translates to CASSFRQGGNTEAFF.

This clonotype has a handful of counts. The V gene is TRBV2, the J gene TRBJ2-1; TRBD1 agrees at 10 bases. V lost 7 bases, J lost 8 bases, and 14 bases stayed unmatched. CDR1 and CDR2 (germline): SNHLY, FYNNEI. The CDR3 sequence is 16 residues long. Written as DNA, the CDR3 is TGTGCCAGCACCAGGGACAGGGGCCCCTCCCCCGATGAGCAGTTCTTC. Its protein product is CASTRDRGPSPDEQFF.

The chain links TRBV7-8 to TRBJ2-2; 9 bases align to TRBD1. Per germline, CDR1 SGHVS and CDR2 FQNEAQ. The CDR3 loop spans 18 amino acids. Trimming removed 1 base from V and 4 bases from J; junction bases left unmatched: 10. The CDR3 loop is CASSLEFSGQGITGELFF. CDR3 bases: TGTGCCAGCAGCTTAGAGTTTTCGGGACAGGGTATCACCGGGGAGCTGTTTTTT.

V and J are TRBV19 and TRBJ2-2; D is ambiguous. V lost 2 bases to trimming and J lost 4 bases, with 8 bases between them. There are 14 residues in the CDR3. The germline V gene encodes CDR1 LNHDA and CDR2 SQIVND (reference sequence). The CDR3 reads CASSITTTTGELFF. The CDR3 bases are TGTGCCAGTAGTATAACGACAACCACCGGGGAGCTGTTTTTT.

The V call is TRBV5-1, the J call TRBJ1-2, with D possibly being TRBD1 (5 bases). V lost 4 bases and J 2 bases, leaving 9 bases between the germline ends. There are 13 residues in the CDR3. Per germline, CDR1 SGHRS and CDR2 YFSETQ. The CDR3 loop reads CASSMSGNYGYTF. CDR3 nucleotides: TGCGCCAGCAGCATGTCAGGGAACTATGGCTACACCTTC.

The chain links TRBV20-1 to TRBJ1-1; D is undetermined. Germline V gene sequence: CDR1 DFQATT, CDR2 SNEGSKA (reference sequence). The CDR3 runs 14 residues. Trimming removed 6 bases at V and 3 bases at J, with 17 bases between. The CDR3, as DNA: TGCAGTGCGACACCAGGAGGCGCCGACACTGAAGCTTTCTTT. Translated, it gives CSATPGGADTEAFF.

The chain recombines TRBV2 with TRBJ1-5; weak D call: TRBD1 (5 bases). CDR1 and CDR2 from the germline V gene are SNHLY and FYNNEI. CDR3 length: 14 amino acids. V was clipped by 1 base and J by 7 bases, with 11 bases between them. The DNA of the CDR3 is TGTGCCAGCAGTGAAGGTAGGGGTGAGCAGCCCCAGCATTTT. Its translation: CASSEGRGEQPQHF. Full variable domain (outside the CDR3, taken from reference TRBV2 and TRBJ1-5): EPEVTQTPSHQVTQMGQEVILRCVPISNHLYFYWYRQILGQKVEFLVSFYNNEISEKSEIFDDQFSVERPDGSNFTLKIRSTKLEDSAMYFCASSEGRGEQPQHFGDGTRLSIL.

The chain combines TRBV7-2 with TRBJ1-1, with TRBD1 matching 7 bases. The length of the CDR3 is 15 residues. In germline, CDR1 is SGHTA, CDR2 FQGNSA. V dropped 5 bases and J dropped 1; count of bases not matched to a gene: 7. CDR3 sequence reads: CASSLWGQSNTEAFF. CDR3 sequence (DNA): TGTGCCAGCAGCCTTTGGGGACAGTCGAACACTGAAGCTTTCTTT.

The sample holds a few counts of this clonotype. The J gene is TRBJ2-3, the V gene TRBV5-5; TRBD1 is a possible D gene (6 bases). The germline V gene encodes CDR1 SGHKS and CDR2 YYEKEE (reference sequence). CDR3 length equals 14 residues. V gave up 0 bases and J gave up 8 bases, with 13 bases separating them. The CDR3 loop is CASSLGTVSVTQYF. The CDR3 coding sequence is TGTGCCAGCAGCTTGGGGACAGTTTCGGTTACGCAGTATTTT.

The V gene is TRBV7-2, the J gene TRBJ2-5, with 7 bases that match TRBD1. The J segment lost 1 base and the V segment lost 3 bases, leaving 2 bases of the junction unmatched. Per germline, CDR1 SGHTA and CDR2 FQGNSA. The CDR3 contains 14 residues. The CDR3: CASSLGQIQETQYF. The CDR3 nucleotides are TGTGCCAGCAGCTTGGGACAGATCCAAGAGACCCAGTACTTC.

This chain joins TRBV28 and TRBJ1-3; no firm D call. From germline, CDR1 is MDHEN and CDR2 SYDVKM. CDR3 length: 13 residues. V lost 8 bases and J lost 0, with 8 bases in between. The CDR3 loop is CASLLSSGNTIYF. The CDR3 DNA reads TGTGCCAGCCTACTGAGCTCTGGAAACACCATATATTTT.

The CDR3, as DNA: TGTGCCAGCAGTTCCCACAGGGCCTTGAACACTGAAGCTTTCTTT. This gives the protein CASSSHRALNTEAFF. This chain connects TRBV27 to TRBJ1-1, with a possible D match to TRBD1 (6 bases). Trimming removed 4 bases from V and 0 bases from J, with 12 bases in between. The CDR3 is 15 residues long. CDR1 MNHEY and CDR2 SMNVEV come from the germline V gene (reference sequence).

A few counts support this clonotype. The rearrangement uses TRBV20-1 and TRBJ2-3; D unclear. Germline CDR1 reads DFQATT; CDR2 reads SNEGSKA (reference sequence). Trimming took 1 base from V and 1 from J, leaving 9 bases between them. The CDR3 runs to 14 residues. The CDR3 sequence: CSARGVLGTDTQYF. DNA of the CDR3: TGCAGTGCTAGAGGGGTATTGGGCACAGATACGCAGTATTTT.

The chain has TRBV7-6 and TRBJ1-2; D call uncertain. V lost 7 bases and J 7 bases, leaving 13 bases between the germline ends. Germline loops: CDR1 SGHVS, CDR2 FNYEAQ. The CDR3 has 12 amino acids. The CDR3 nucleotides read TGTGCCAGCAAGTCTGGGGAACTTGGCTACACCTTC. Translated, it gives CASKSGELGYTF.

This clonotype was observed a handful of times. The rearrangement joins TRBV7-2 to TRBJ2-5; 9 bases agree with TRBD2. The CDR3 consists of 15 residues. V shed 4 bases and J 0 bases; nucleotides not matched to a gene: 3. Per the germline V gene, CDR1 is SGHTA and CDR2 is FQGNSA. The CDR3 coding sequence is TGTGCCAGCAGCTCGACTAGCGGTTACCAAGAGACCCAGTACTTC. Amino acid sequence: CASSSTSGYQETQYF.

The CDR3 DNA reads as TGTGCCAGCAGCTTAGTATCCGGGGGCAGCTATGGCTACACCTTC. Amino acid sequence: CASSLVSGGSYGYTF. The chain joins TRBV7-2 to TRBJ1-2; possibly TRBD1 for D (6 bases). CDR1 is SGHTA and CDR2 is FQGNSA in the germline V gene. CDR3 length: 15 residues. Trimming removed 1 base from V and 4 bases from J, with 13 bases in between.

The chain is built from TRBV7-9 and TRBJ2-1; 9 bases line up with TRBD2. Germline CDR1 is SEHNR and CDR2 is FQNEAQ (reference sequence). After removal of 1 base from V and 8 bases from J, the junction contained 12 bases not matched to a gene. CDR3 length: 17 amino acids. The CDR3 loop is CASSLETLSGRWYEQFF. CDR3 in DNA: TGTGCCAGCAGCTTAGAAACGCTCAGCGGGAGGTGGTATGAGCAGTTCTTC.

The chain is built from TRBV7-8 and TRBJ2-7; D remains ambiguous. V lost 1 base to trimming and J lost 2 bases, with 6 bases between them. Germline loops: CDR1 SGHVS, CDR2 FQNEAQ. This CDR3 is 13 amino acids long. The CDR3 spells CASSLEPTYEQYF. The DNA for the CDR3 is TGTGCCAGCAGCTTAGAGCCCACCTACGAGCAGTACTTC.

The chain combines TRBV12-3 or TRBV12-4 with TRBJ2-7; D perhaps matches TRBD1 (6 bases). The CDR3 runs to 12 residues. V was cut by 6 bases and J by 3 bases, with 9 bases left in between. The CDR3 sequence is CASRQGYYEQYF. CDR3 nucleotide sequence: TGTGCCAGCAGACAGGGTTACTACGAGCAGTACTTC.

CDR3 sequence reads: CASSTQRNTEAFF. The CDR3 coding sequence is TGTGCCAGCAGCACACAGCGAAACACTGAAGCTTTCTTT. The chain joins TRBV11-2 to TRBJ1-1; D is uncertain. There are 13 residues in the CDR3. CDR1 is SGHAT, CDR2 FQNNGV, per germline. V was shortened by 5 bases and J by 2 bases, with 9 bases between the two germline ends.

Points on this clonotype: A much larger clone lies a single base off, so this may be a read error. The J gene is TRBJ1-3, the V gene TRBV12-3 or TRBV12-4; D is unresolved. The CDR3 contains 14 residues. CDR3 coding DNA: TGTGCCAGCAGTTTTTCGGTCTCTGGAACCACCATATATTTT. Protein sequence: CASSFSVSGTTIYF.

The chain uses TRBV20-1 and TRBJ2-1, with D tentatively TRBD2 (5 bases). Germline CDR1 and CDR2: DFQATT and SNEGSKA (reference sequence). The CDR3 extends over 14 amino acids. The V end lost 1 base, the J end lost 2 bases, and 9 bases lay between the germline ends. CDR3 in DNA: TGCAGTGCTAGAGTTCGGGGTCCCTACAATGAGCAGTTCTTC. Translated: CSARVRGPYNEQFF.

This clonotype was seen only once. This chain uses TRBV14 with TRBJ2-5; D is perhaps TRBD1 (6 bases). CDR3 length: 14 amino acids. Germline V gene sequence: CDR1 SGHDN, CDR2 FVKESK. Between the trimmed V and J ends, which lost 8 bases and 4 bases, there was a span of 17 bases. The DNA for the CDR3 is TGTGCCAGCCCCCGCGGACAGAGGCGAGAGACCCAGTACTTC. Its translation is CASPRGQRRETQYF.

V gene TRBV28 combines with J gene TRBJ2-3; D gene uncertain. In germline, CDR1 is MDHEN, CDR2 SYDVKM. The length of the CDR3 is 14 residues. The germline V and J ends were trimmed by 5 bases and 0 bases, with 9 bases remaining between them. CDR3 DNA sequence: TGTGCCAGCAGTCACGCAGCGAGCACAGATACGCAGTATTTT. It specifies CASSHAASTDTQYF. Based on the CDR3 plus reference TRBV28 and TRBJ2-3, the full variable domain is DVKVTQSSRYLVKRTGEKVFLECVQDMDHENMFWYRQDPGLGLRLIYFSYDVKMKEKGDIPEGYSVSREKKERFSLILESASTNQTSMYLCASSHAASTDTQYFGPGTRLTVL.